The rows below give T cell receptor beta chains drawn from one sample of a study of blood T cell repertoires in COVID-19. Profiled with immunoSEQ multiplex PCR; TCRdb holds only in-frame clones, not every one. Of about 33,000 clones in the sample, approximately 85% were seen once. Sequenced sample: peripheral blood. The source of these receptors is a human donor in a cohort sampled during active COVID-19. CDR3s include the opening cysteine and the closing phenylalanine or tryptophan. A D gene is named only where the DNA matches it firmly. Expanded clones get a size class; other rows say once, few or many, or leave the size out.

clone_size: -; d_call: TRBD1; v_call: TRBV12-3/TRBV12-4; j_call: TRBJ2-4; cdr3_nt: TGTGCCAGCAGTTTAGGGACAGGGTCTCAGTACTTC; cdr3_aa: CASSLGTGSQYF
clone_size: -; d_call: TRBD1; v_call: TRBV2; j_call: TRBJ1-5; cdr3_nt: TGTGCCAGCAGTGAAGCCGGAGGGGGCTTTCAGCCCCAGCATTTT; cdr3_aa: CASSEAGGGFQPQHF
clone_size: -; d_call: TRBD2; v_call: TRBV20-1; j_call: TRBJ2-1; cdr3_nt: TGCAGTGCTAGTCGCTCTAGCGGGTACAATGAGCAGTTCTTC; cdr3_aa: CSASRSSGYNEQFF
clone_size: -; d_call: TRBD1; v_call: TRBV6-5; j_call: TRBJ2-1; cdr3_nt: TGTGCCAGCAGACAGGGGTTTAGGGTCCACAATGAGCAGTTCTTC; cdr3_aa: CASRQGFRVHNEQFF
clone_size: -; d_call: -; v_call: TRBV5-8; j_call: TRBJ2-7; cdr3_nt: TGTGCCAGCAGCTTGCTGCGCTCCTACGAGCAGTACTTC; cdr3_aa: CASSLLRSYEQYF
clone_size: few; d_call: TRBD1; v_call: TRBV4-1; j_call: TRBJ1-5; cdr3_nt: TGCGCCAGCAGCCAAGAATTTCAGGGGGGTGGCAATCAGCCCCAGCATTTT; cdr3_aa: CASSQEFQGGGNQPQHF
clone_size: -; d_call: TRBD1; v_call: TRBV28; j_call: TRBJ1-2; cdr3_nt: TGTGCCAGCAGTTTGCCCGGACAGGGGGCTGAAAGCTATGGCTACACCTTC; cdr3_aa: CASSLPGQGAESYGYTF
clone_size: large; d_call: TRBD2; v_call: TRBV2; j_call: TRBJ2-7; cdr3_nt: TGTGCCACCGACGGGGAGGGCCCCTACGAGCAGTACTTC; cdr3_aa: CATDGEGPYEQYF
clone_size: -; d_call: -; v_call: TRBV5-6; j_call: TRBJ1-4; cdr3_nt: TGTGCCAGCAGCTTGTGGGCAGGGTTAACTAATGAAAAACTGTTTTTT; cdr3_aa: CASSLWAGLTNEKLFF
clone_size: -; d_call: -; v_call: TRBV7-9; j_call: TRBJ1-2; cdr3_nt: TGTGCCAGCAGCTTAGCGGGCAGCCGACCGAAGGATGGCTACACCTTC; cdr3_aa: CASSLAGSRPKDGYTF
clone_size: -; d_call: -; v_call: TRBV6-6; j_call: TRBJ1-1; cdr3_nt: TGTGCCAGCAGTTTAAGGGGGAACACTGAAGCTTTCTTT; cdr3_aa: CASSLRGNTEAFF
clone_size: -; d_call: TRBD2; v_call: TRBV30; j_call: TRBJ2-7; cdr3_nt: TGTGCCTGGAAAGGGGGACTAGCGGATTCTTACGAGCAGTACTTC; cdr3_aa: CAWKGGLADSYEQYF
clone_size: -; d_call: TRBD2; v_call: TRBV2; j_call: TRBJ2-5; cdr3_nt: TGTGCCAGCAGTGGGTCTAGCGGGTACCAAGAGACCCAGTACTTC; cdr3_aa: CASSGSSGYQETQYF
clone_size: -; d_call: TRBD2; v_call: TRBV2; j_call: TRBJ2-1; cdr3_nt: TGTGCCAGCAGTATCGGGACTAGCGACTACAATGAGCAGTTCTTC; cdr3_aa: CASSIGTSDYNEQFF
clone_size: -; d_call: TRBD2; v_call: TRBV5-6; j_call: TRBJ2-7; cdr3_nt: TGTGCCAGCAGCCCCGGGGGGAGGGAGTCCTACGAGCAGTACTTC; cdr3_aa: CASSPGGRESYEQYF
clone_size: -; d_call: -; v_call: TRBV5-5; j_call: TRBJ2-3; cdr3_nt: TGTGCCAGCAGCCGCCCCACAGGAGATACGCAGTATTTT; cdr3_aa: CASSRPTGDTQYF
clone_size: few; d_call: TRBD1; v_call: TRBV3-1/TRBV3-2; j_call: TRBJ2-1; cdr3_nt: TGTGCCAGCAGCCTCGGACAGGGTGGCTGGGAGCAGTTCTTC; cdr3_aa: CASSLGQGGWEQFF
clone_size: -; d_call: TRBD2; v_call: TRBV7-9; j_call: TRBJ2-3; cdr3_nt: TGTGCCAGCAGTGGGAGGGGTAGCGGGGGCCGCACAGATACGCAGTATTTT; cdr3_aa: CASSGRGSGGRTDTQYF
clone_size: -; d_call: TRBD2; v_call: TRBV7-2; j_call: TRBJ2-1; cdr3_nt: TGTGCCAGCAGCTTAAGGCCAGCGGGGAGCTCCTACAATGAGCAGTTCTTC; cdr3_aa: CASSLRPAGSSYNEQFF
clone_size: -; d_call: TRBD2; v_call: TRBV28; j_call: TRBJ2-1; cdr3_nt: TGTGCCAGCAGTTCCGCGGGAGTGTCAATCAATGAGCAGTTCTTC; cdr3_aa: CASSSAGVSINEQFF
clone_size: -; d_call: -; v_call: TRBV7-9; j_call: TRBJ1-6; cdr3_nt: TGTGCCAGCAGCTTAGCGCCGGGATTGAATTCACCCCTCCACTTT; cdr3_aa: CASSLAPGLNSPLHF
clone_size: -; d_call: TRBD2; v_call: TRBV7-2; j_call: TRBJ2-3; cdr3_nt: TGTGCCAGCAGCAAAGCCGGGACTAGCGGGAGGGGCACGCAGTATTTT; cdr3_aa: CASSKAGTSGRGTQYF
clone_size: -; d_call: TRBD1; v_call: TRBV5-1; j_call: TRBJ2-1; cdr3_nt: TGCGCCAGCAGCTTGGAGGGACAGTACAATGAGCAGTTCTTC; cdr3_aa: CASSLEGQYNEQFF
clone_size: -; d_call: -; v_call: TRBV28; j_call: TRBJ2-7; cdr3_nt: TGTGCCAGCAGTTTGGGTGCCAGCCAGGACTACGAGCAGTACTTC; cdr3_aa: CASSLGASQDYEQYF
clone_size: once; d_call: TRBD2; v_call: TRBV2; j_call: TRBJ2-3; cdr3_nt: TGTGCCAGCAGGACTAGCGGGGGGGGCACAGATACGCAGTATTTT; cdr3_aa: CASRTSGGGTDTQYF
clone_size: -; d_call: -; v_call: TRBV10-3; j_call: TRBJ2-3; cdr3_nt: TGTGCCATCAGTGACCCCTCCCGACTAGTAACAGATACGCAGTATTTT; cdr3_aa: CAISDPSRLVTDTQYF
clone_size: -; d_call: -; v_call: TRBV10-3; j_call: TRBJ1-6; cdr3_nt: TGTGCCATCGGCAGGGCTGATAATTCACCCCTCCACTTT; cdr3_aa: CAIGRADNSPLHF
clone_size: -; d_call: TRBD2; v_call: TRBV2; j_call: TRBJ2-1; cdr3_nt: TGTGCCAGCAGTGGTGTCCCGGGACTAGCACCGAGCTCCTACAATGAGCAGTTCTTC; cdr3_aa: CASSGVPGLAPSSYNEQFF
clone_size: -; d_call: -; v_call: TRBV27; j_call: TRBJ1-4; cdr3_nt: TGTGCCAGCAGTCCCCGGGGGGGTAAAGACCTGAAAAAACTGTTTTTT; cdr3_aa: CASSPRGGKDLKKLFF
clone_size: -; d_call: -; v_call: TRBV2; j_call: TRBJ1-2; cdr3_nt: TGTGCCAGCAGTGATACACCGGGGGGCTACACCTTC; cdr3_aa: CASSDTPGGYTF
clone_size: -; d_call: -; v_call: TRBV9; j_call: TRBJ2-7; cdr3_nt: TGTGCCAGCAGCGTAGGACCGGGTTACGAGCAGTACTTC; cdr3_aa: CASSVGPGYEQYF
clone_size: -; d_call: -; v_call: TRBV30; j_call: TRBJ2-1; cdr3_nt: TGTGCCTGGATTCTGGCGGGATATGGGGGCAATGAGCAGTTCTTC; cdr3_aa: CAWILAGYGGNEQFF
clone_size: -; d_call: -; v_call: TRBV7-3; j_call: TRBJ2-5; cdr3_nt: TGTGCCAGCAGCCTAGCTAGAGAAGAGACCCAGTACTTC; cdr3_aa: CASSLAREETQYF
clone_size: once; d_call: TRBD1; v_call: TRBV14; j_call: TRBJ2-5; cdr3_nt: TGTGCCAGCAGCCCCCTCCCTGGACAGGGCGAAGAGACCCAGTACTTC; cdr3_aa: CASSPLPGQGEETQYF
clone_size: -; d_call: TRBD1; v_call: TRBV11-2; j_call: TRBJ2-7; cdr3_nt: TGTGCCAGCAGCTTAAACCGGGACAGGGGAACGGGCGAGCAGTACTTC; cdr3_aa: CASSLNRDRGTGEQYF
clone_size: -; d_call: -; v_call: TRBV29-1; j_call: TRBJ2-7; cdr3_nt: TGCAGCGTTGGAGGGCACTACGAGCAGTACTTC; cdr3_aa: CSVGGHYEQYF
clone_size: -; d_call: TRBD1; v_call: TRBV11-2; j_call: TRBJ1-2; cdr3_nt: TGTGCCAGCAGCTTAGCGACAGGGGTCTATGGCTACACCTTC; cdr3_aa: CASSLATGVYGYTF
clone_size: -; d_call: TRBD2; v_call: TRBV2; j_call: TRBJ2-1; cdr3_nt: TGTGCCAGCAGTCTTAGCGGGAGCTCCTACAATGAGCAGTTCTTC; cdr3_aa: CASSLSGSSYNEQFF
clone_size: -; d_call: -; v_call: TRBV6-6; j_call: TRBJ2-1; cdr3_nt: TGTGCCAGCCGATCCGAGGGGGAAGACAATGAGCAGTTCTTC; cdr3_aa: CASRSEGEDNEQFF
clone_size: -; d_call: TRBD1; v_call: TRBV7-6; j_call: TRBJ1-6; cdr3_nt: TGTGCCAGCAGCCCGACAGGGGGATATAATTCACCCCTCCACTTT; cdr3_aa: CASSPTGGYNSPLHF
clone_size: -; d_call: TRBD1; v_call: TRBV7-9; j_call: TRBJ2-3; cdr3_nt: TGTGCCAGCAGCTTAGGCGGCAGGGGGTCAGATACGCAGTATTTT; cdr3_aa: CASSLGGRGSDTQYF
clone_size: few; d_call: TRBD1; v_call: TRBV6-6; j_call: TRBJ2-5; cdr3_nt: TGTGCCAGCAGCCGGGACAGGGCGCAGGAGACCCAGTACTTC; cdr3_aa: CASSRDRAQETQYF
clone_size: -; d_call: TRBD1; v_call: TRBV5-1; j_call: TRBJ2-3; cdr3_nt: TGCGCCAGCAGCTTGGAACAGGGGGCAGATACGCAGTATTTT; cdr3_aa: CASSLEQGADTQYF
clone_size: once; d_call: -; v_call: TRBV4-1; j_call: TRBJ2-2; cdr3_nt: TGCGCCAGCAGCTCAAGGGGAACTCTCGGGGAGCTGTTTTTT; cdr3_aa: CASSSRGTLGELFF
clone_size: -; d_call: TRBD1; v_call: TRBV2; j_call: TRBJ2-5; cdr3_nt: TGTGCCAGCAGTGACCGGGACAGCCCTCAAGAGACCCAGTACTTC; cdr3_aa: CASSDRDSPQETQYF
clone_size: few; d_call: -; v_call: TRBV28; j_call: TRBJ2-7; cdr3_nt: TGTGCCAGCAGCCCTCCTGGAGGAGTTGGCCACGAGCAGTACTTC; cdr3_aa: CASSPPGGVGHEQYF